Here is one T cell receptor beta chain with its context. The antigen remains undetermined. The data derive from a study of cytomegalovirus exposure and HLA in healthy donors. The PCR had 60 Vbeta and 13 Jbeta primers. Using immunoSEQ multiplex PCR, the repertoire was profiled, and TCRdb retains in-frame clones only, with some absent. The repertoire table contains around 70,000 clones. Per germline, CDR1 SQVTM and CDR2 ANQGSEA. With 8 bases clipped from V and 1 base from J, the junction kept 4 bases outside the gene matches. This CDR3 is built from 13 residues. Study-level findings and limits: Equally common other TCR beta chains were less clonally expanded than HLA-associated ones, a later analysis found. Most TCR sequences were uncommon, yet certain public TCRs appeared in many donors. Previous analysis showed most TCR beta V segments were productive about 90% or about 30% of the time. Later, TCR association rates were found to vary by HLA locus, highest for DRB1 and lowest for HLA-C.

The chain uses TRBV29-1 and TRBJ2-7; 11 bases align to TRBD2. Sequencing used PBMCs. This clonotype was sampled from a woman aged 40 to 55 in good health and CMV-seropositive. CDR3 amino acids: CSLRLAGSYEQYF. As DNA, the CDR3 is TGCAGCTTAAGACTAGCGGGATCCTACGAGCAGTACTTC.